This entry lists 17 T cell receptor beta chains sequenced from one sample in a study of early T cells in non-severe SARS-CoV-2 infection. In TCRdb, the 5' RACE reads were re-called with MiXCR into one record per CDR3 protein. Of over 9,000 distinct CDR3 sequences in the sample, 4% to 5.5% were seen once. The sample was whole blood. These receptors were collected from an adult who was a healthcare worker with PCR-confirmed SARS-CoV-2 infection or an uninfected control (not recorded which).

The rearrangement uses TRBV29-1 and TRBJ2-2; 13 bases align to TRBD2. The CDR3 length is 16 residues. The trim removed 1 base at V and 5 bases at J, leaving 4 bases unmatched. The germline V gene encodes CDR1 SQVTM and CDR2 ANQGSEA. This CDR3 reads CSVEGTSGGRTGELFF. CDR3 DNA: TGCAGCGTTGAAGGGACTAGCGGGGGTCGGACCGGGGAGCTGTTTTTT.

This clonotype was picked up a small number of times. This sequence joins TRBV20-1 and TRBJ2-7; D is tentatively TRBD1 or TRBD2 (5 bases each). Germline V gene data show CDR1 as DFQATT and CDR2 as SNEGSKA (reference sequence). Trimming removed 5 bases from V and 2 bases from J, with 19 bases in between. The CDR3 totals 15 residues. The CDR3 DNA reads TGCAGTGCTTTCTCCGGGACGAGCTTCCCCTACGAGCAGTACTTC. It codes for CSAFSGTSFPYEQYF.

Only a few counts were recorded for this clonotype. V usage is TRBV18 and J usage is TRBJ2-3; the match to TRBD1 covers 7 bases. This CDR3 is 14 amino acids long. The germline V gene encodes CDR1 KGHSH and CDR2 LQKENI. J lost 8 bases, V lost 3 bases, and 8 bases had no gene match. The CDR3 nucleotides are TGTGCCAGCTCACCCGGGACAGATCATGGTACGCAGTATTTT. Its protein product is CASSPGTDHGTQYF.

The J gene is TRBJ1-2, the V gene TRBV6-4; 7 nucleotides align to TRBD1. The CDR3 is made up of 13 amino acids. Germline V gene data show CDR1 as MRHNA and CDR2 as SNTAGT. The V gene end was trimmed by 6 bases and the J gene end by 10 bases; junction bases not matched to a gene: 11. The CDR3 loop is CASRATKQGTYTF. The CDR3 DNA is TGTGCCAGCAGGGCAACTAAACAGGGGACCTACACCTTC.

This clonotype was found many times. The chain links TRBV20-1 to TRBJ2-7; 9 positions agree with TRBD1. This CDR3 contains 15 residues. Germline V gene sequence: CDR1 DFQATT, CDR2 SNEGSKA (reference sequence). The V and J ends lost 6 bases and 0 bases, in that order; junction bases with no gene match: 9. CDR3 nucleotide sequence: TGCAGTGCCCCCAAACCGGGACAGGGCTCCTACGAGCAGTACTTC. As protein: CSAPKPGQGSYEQYF.

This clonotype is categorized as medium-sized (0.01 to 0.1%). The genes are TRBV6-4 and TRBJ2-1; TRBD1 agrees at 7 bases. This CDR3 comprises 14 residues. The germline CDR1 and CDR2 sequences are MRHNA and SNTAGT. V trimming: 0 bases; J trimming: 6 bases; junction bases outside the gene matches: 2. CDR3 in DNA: TGTGCCAGCAGTGACTCTCCAGGGGGCAATGAGCAGTTCTTC. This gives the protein CASSDSPGGNEQFF.

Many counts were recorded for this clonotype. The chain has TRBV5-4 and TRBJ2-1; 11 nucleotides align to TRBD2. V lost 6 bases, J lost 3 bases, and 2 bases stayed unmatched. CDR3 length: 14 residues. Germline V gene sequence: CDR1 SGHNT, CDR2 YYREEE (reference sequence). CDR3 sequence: CASKTSGGYNEQFF. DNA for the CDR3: TGTGCCAGCAAAACTAGCGGGGGCTACAATGAGCAGTTCTTC. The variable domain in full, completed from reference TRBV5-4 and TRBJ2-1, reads ETGVTQSPTHLIKTRGQQVTLRCSSQSGHNTVSWYQQALGQGPQFIFQYYREEENGRGNFPPRFSGLQFPNYSSELNVNALELDDSALYLCASKTSGGYNEQFFGPGTRLTVL.

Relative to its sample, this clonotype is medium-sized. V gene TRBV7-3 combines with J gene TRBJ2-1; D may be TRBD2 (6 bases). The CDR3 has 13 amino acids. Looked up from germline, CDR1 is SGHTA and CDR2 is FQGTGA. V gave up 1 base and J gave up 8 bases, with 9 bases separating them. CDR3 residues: CASSLMPGDEQFF. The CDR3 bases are TGTGCCAGCAGCTTAATGCCGGGAGATGAGCAGTTCTTC. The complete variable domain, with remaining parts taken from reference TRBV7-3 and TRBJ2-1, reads GAGVSQTPSNKVTEKGKYVELRCDPISGHTALYWYRQSLGQGPEFLIYFQGTGAADDSGLPNDRFFAVRPEGSVSTLKIQRTERGDSAVYLCASSLMPGDEQFFGPGTRLTVL.

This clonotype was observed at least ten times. The CDR3 DNA sequence: TGTGCCAGCCCGATTATCCACATCTCTTACAATGAGCAGTTCTTC. Protein sequence: CASPIIHISYNEQFF. The J gene is TRBJ2-1, the V gene TRBV12-3 or TRBV12-4; no clear D. The CDR3 is 15 amino acids. Trimming took off 8 bases at V and 4 bases at J, with 18 bases between the two ends.

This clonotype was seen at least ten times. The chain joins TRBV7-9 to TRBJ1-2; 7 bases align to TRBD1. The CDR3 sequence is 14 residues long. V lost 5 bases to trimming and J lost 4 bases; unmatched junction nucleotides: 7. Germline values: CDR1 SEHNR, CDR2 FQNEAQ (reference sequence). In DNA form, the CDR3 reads TGTGCCAGCAGCCTGGGACAGCAAACCTATGGCTACACCTTC. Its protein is CASSLGQQTYGYTF. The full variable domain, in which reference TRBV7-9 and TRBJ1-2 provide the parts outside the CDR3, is DTGVSQNPRHKITKRGQNVTFRCDPISEHNRLYWYRQTLGQGPEFLTYFQNEAQLEKSRLLSDRFSAERPKGSFSTLEIQRTEQGDSAMYLCASSLGQQTYGYTFGSGTRLTVV.

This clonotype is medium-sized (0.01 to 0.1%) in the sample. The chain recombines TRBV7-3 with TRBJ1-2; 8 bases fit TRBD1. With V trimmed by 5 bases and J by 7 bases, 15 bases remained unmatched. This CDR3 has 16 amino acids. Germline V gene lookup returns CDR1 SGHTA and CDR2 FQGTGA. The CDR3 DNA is TGTGCCAGCAGCCCCGGCGGACAGGGTGGCTTAGGTGGCTACACCTTC. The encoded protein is CASSPGGQGGLGGYTF. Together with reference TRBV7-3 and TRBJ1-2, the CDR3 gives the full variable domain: GAGVSQTPSNKVTEKGKYVELRCDPISGHTALYWYRQSLGQGPEFLIYFQGTGAADDSGLPNDRFFAVRPEGSVSTLKIQRTERGDSAVYLCASSPGGQGGLGGYTFGSGTRLTVV.

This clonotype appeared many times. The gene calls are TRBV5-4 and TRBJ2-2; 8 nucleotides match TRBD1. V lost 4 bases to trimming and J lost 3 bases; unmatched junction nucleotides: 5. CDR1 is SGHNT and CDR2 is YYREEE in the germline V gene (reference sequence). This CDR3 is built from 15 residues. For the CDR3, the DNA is TGTGCCAGCAGCCTGGGACAGGCAGACACCGGGGAGCTGTTTTTT. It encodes CASSLGQADTGELFF.

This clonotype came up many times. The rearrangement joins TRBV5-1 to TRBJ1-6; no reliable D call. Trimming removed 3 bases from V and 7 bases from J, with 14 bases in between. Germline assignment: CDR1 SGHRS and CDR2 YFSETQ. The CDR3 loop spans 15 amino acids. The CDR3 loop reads CASSSLREGNSPLHF. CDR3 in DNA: TGCGCCAGCAGCTCACTGAGGGAGGGCAATTCACCCCTCCACTTT.

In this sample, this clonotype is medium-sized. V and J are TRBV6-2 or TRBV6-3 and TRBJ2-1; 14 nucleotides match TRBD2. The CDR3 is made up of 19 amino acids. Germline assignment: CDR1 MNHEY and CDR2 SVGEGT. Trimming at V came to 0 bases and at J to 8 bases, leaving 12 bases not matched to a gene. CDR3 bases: TGTGCCAGCAGTTACTCAGGGACTAGCGGGGGCGTCGCCCTGGATGAGCAGTTCTTC. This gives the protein CASSYSGTSGGVALDEQFF.

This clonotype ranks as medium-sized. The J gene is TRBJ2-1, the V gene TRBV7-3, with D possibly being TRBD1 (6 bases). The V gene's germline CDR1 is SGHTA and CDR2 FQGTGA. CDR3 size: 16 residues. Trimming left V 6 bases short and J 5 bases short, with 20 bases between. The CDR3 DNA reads TGTGCCAGCAGGATGTCCTACAGGGTTGTTCACAATGAGCAGTTCTTC. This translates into CASRMSYRVVHNEQFF.

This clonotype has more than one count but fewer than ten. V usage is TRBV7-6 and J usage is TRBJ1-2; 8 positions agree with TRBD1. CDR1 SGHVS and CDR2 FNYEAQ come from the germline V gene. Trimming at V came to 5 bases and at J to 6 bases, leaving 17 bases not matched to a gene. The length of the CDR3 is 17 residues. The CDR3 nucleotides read TGTGCCAGCAGCCCCCGGGACAGGAGTGGCGGGGACAATGGCTACACCTTC. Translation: CASSPRDRSGGDNGYTF.

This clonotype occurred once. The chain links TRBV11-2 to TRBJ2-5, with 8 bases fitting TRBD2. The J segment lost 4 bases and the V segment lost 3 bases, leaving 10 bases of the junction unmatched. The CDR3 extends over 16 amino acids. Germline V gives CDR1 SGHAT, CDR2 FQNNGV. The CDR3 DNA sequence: TGTGCCAGCAGCTTTTCCCGCGGGGGGTTCCGAGAGACCCAGTACTTC. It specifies CASSFSRGGFRETQYF. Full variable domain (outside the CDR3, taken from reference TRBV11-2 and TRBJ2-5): EAGVAQSPRYKIIEKRQSVAFWCNPISGHATLYWYQQILGQGPKLLIQFQNNGVVDDSQLPKDRFSAERLKGVDSTLKIQPAKLEDSAVYLCASSFSRGGFRETQYFGPGTRLLVL.